This TCR beta chain is from a study of neoadjuvant anti-PD-1 for oral cavity cancer. As for the study in general: Patients mostly received three to four biweekly nivolumab doses at 3 mg/kg before surgery. Around day 43, patients without progression received a fourth nivolumab dose before surgery. Study-wide results and caveats: Treg/Th17 ratio rose with pretreatment blood and fell with post-treatment tumor TCRbeta clonality. Each response group had just a few patients in TCR analyses.

The time point denotes: after neoadjuvant nivolumab, at surgical resection. Libraries were prepared by immunoSEQ multiplex PCR; TCRdb keeps only in-frame clonotypes and omits some of them. The repertoire has some 15,000 clones, about 71% of them found once; the top ten carry just under 3%. Germline assignment: CDR1 MGHDK and CDR2 SYGVNS. The CDR3 length is 15 residues. V lost 5 bases, J lost 2 bases, and 4 bases stayed unmatched. This clone showed up just a few times. Its target is not known. The chain carries TRBV25-1 and TRBJ1-3; 9 positions match TRBD1. The TCR sequence derives from a person between 40 and 85 years old with oral cavity squamous cell carcinoma. The source was PBMCs, collected after nivolumab (anti-PD-1) treatment. DNA for the CDR3: TGTGCCAGCAGTCCCGGGACAGGGCCTGGAAACACCATATATTTT. Protein sequence: CASSPGTGPGNTIYF.